The 6 T cell receptor beta chains below were found in one sample sequenced in a study of T cells after posttransplantation cyclophosphamide. A marrow graft followed busulfan-fludarabine conditioning, with cyclophosphamide on days +3 and +4. Libraries were prepared by immunoSEQ multiplex PCR; TCRdb keeps only in-frame clonotypes and omits some of them. The data hold 35,000 to 50,000 clones, with about 90% observed a single time. The sample consisted of PBMCs, taken about 62 days after allogeneic stem cell transplant with posttransplant cyclophosphamide. The source of these receptors is a male patient between 60 and 69 years old who received an allogeneic stem cell transplant from a related donor and was CMV-positive. Part of the T cell pool may stem from the graft donor.

As to this clone: Other DNA sequences in this sample translate to the same CDR3. The CDR3 loop is CASSESGAGANVLTF. In DNA, the CDR3 is TGTGCCAGCAGTGAATCAGGGGCTGGGGCCAACGTCCTGACTTTC. The chain uses TRBV2 and TRBJ2-6, with a possible D match to TRBD1 (6 bases). The CDR3 runs to 15 residues. V shed 2 bases and J shed 2 bases, with 7 bases lying between them. Germline values: CDR1 SNHLY, CDR2 FYNNEI.

The rearrangement uses TRBV4-1 and TRBJ1-2; D gene ambiguous. This CDR3 has 13 residues. Between the trimmed V and J ends, which lost 1 base and 4 bases, there was a span of 7 bases. From germline, CDR1 is MGHRA and CDR2 YSYEKL. The CDR3: CASSQGHLYGYTF. The CDR3 DNA reads as TGCGCCAGCAGCCAAGGACACCTCTATGGCTACACCTTC.

This chain links TRBV4-1 with TRBJ1-5; D is ambiguous. Trimming stripped 0 bases from V and 4 bases from J, with 22 bases between. There are 19 residues in the CDR3. Germline CDR1 and CDR2: MGHRA and YSYEKL. In nucleotides, the CDR3 is TGCGCCAGCAGCCAAGATTCGCGTGCCCCCCGCGGGCCAAATCAGCCCCAGCATTTT. It specifies CASSQDSRAPRGPNQPQHF.

The rearrangement joins TRBV27 to TRBJ2-5; 7 bases align to TRBD1. TRBJ2-7 matches the DNA end more closely, so the J call is doubtful. The CDR3 totals 14 residues. CDR1 is MNHEY and CDR2 is SMNVEV in the germline V gene (reference sequence). The DNA for the CDR3 is TGTGCCAGCAGTCCGACAGGGCTGAACTACGAGCAGTACTTC. Its translation is CASSPTGLNYEQYF.

The V and J genes are TRBV5-1 and TRBJ1-3; D gene unclear. Germline V lookup: CDR1 SGHRS, CDR2 YFSETQ. This CDR3 spans 15 amino acids. With 0 bases removed from V and 2 bases from J, the gap between germline ends came to 9 bases. CDR3 sequence: CASSLERSAGNTIYF. CDR3 DNA sequence: TGCGCCAGCAGCTTGGAGAGGTCTGCTGGAAACACCATATATTTT.

V is TRBV19 and J is TRBJ1-2; no reliable D call. Germline V lookup: CDR1 LNHDA, CDR2 SQIVND (reference sequence). Trimming removed 1 base at V and 8 bases at J, with 11 bases between. The CDR3 sequence is 13 residues long. CDR3 region: CASSIARFYGYTF. The CDR3 nucleotides are TGTGCCAGTAGTATAGCCAGGTTCTACGGCTACACCTTC.